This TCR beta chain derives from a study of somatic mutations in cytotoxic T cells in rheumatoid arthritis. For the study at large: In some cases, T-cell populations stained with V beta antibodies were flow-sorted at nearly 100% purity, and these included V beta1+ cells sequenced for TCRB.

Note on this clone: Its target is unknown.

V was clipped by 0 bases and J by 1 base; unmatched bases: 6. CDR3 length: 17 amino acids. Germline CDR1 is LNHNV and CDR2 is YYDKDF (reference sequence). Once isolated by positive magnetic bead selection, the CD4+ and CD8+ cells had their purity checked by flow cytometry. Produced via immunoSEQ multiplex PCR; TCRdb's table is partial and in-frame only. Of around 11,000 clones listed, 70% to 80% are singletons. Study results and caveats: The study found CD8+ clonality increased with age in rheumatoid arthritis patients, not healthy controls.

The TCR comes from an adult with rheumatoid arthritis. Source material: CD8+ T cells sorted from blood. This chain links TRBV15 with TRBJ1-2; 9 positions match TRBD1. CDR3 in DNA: TGTGCCACCAGCAGAGAGCGGGACAGGGAAGATAACTATGGCTACACCTTC. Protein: CATSRERDREDNYGYTF. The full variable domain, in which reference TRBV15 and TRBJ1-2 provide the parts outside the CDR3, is DAMVIQNPRYQVTQFGKPVTLSCSQTLNHNVMYWYQQKSSQAPKLLFHYYDKDFNNEADTPDNFQSRRPNTSFCFLDIRSPGLGDTAMYLCATSRERDREDNYGYTFGSGTRLTVV.